This T cell receptor beta chain appears in the sequencing data of a study of cytotoxic CD8 clonotypes in ibrutinib-treated CLL. Target depth was 1 in 200,000 to 1 in 1 million T cells, about 10x per clonotype. Sequencing used immunoSEQ multiplex PCR; TCRdb keeps in-frame clones, though not all of them. The sample lists around 130,000 clones, approximately 80% occurring once. Library input was 1.5 to 2 micrograms of DNA from cryopreserved PBMCs. Findings and limits, study-wide: Public clonotypes were uncommon and contracted or stayed stable on treatment. Sampling times differed between sustained-remission and progressing patients.

On this clone: What it binds is unknown.

Source: PBMCs, taken after 24 months of ibrutinib treatment. The receptor comes from a human donor with chronic lymphocytic leukemia.

The DNA of the CDR3 is TGCGCCAGCAGCTTGGGACGGGACACTGAAGCTTTCTTT. Translated: CASSLGRDTEAFF. V usage is TRBV5-1 and J usage is TRBJ1-1; D remains unclear. CDR1 SGHRS and CDR2 YFSETQ come from the germline V gene. V lost 0 bases and J 3 bases, leaving 6 bases between the germline ends. This CDR3 spans 13 amino acids.